This TCR beta chain derives from a study of glioma-infiltrating T cells. TCR alpha and beta CDR3 regions were amplified from RNA using iRepertoire nested multiplex PCR. Via MiXCR, TCRdb re-called the multiplex PCR reads, giving one row per CDR3 protein. The repertoire consists of about 140,000 distinct CDR3 sequences, with around 40% occurring once and the leading ten covering around a fifth. General observations from the study: Tissue-blood divergence was below expectation in non-neoplastic patients, above in gliomas.

The V and J ends lost 3 bases and 4 bases respectively, with 9 bases between them. Germline V gives CDR1 KGHSH, CDR2 LQKENI. This CDR3 contains 13 residues. As to this clonotype: The antigen is undetermined.

This TCR derives from a human donor with low-grade glioma or glioblastoma, undergoing nonglioma brain surgery, or in good health (not recorded which). The chain uses TRBV18 and TRBJ2-5; TRBD2 is a possible D gene (5 bases). The sample was glioma tissue, nonneoplastic brain tissue, or PBMCs (not recorded which). The CDR3 spells CASSPTGGETQYF. In DNA, the CDR3 is TGTGCCAGCTCACCTACCGGAGGAGAGACCCAGTACTTC.